A selection of T cell receptor beta chains follows, all from one sample in a study of blood T cell repertoires in COVID-19. This table comes from immunoSEQ multiplex PCR, and its TCRdb copy is limited to in-frame clones, with some not included. The table lists 100,000 or so clones, 85% to 90% of them singletons. The specimen was peripheral blood. All receptors come from a human donor with acute or convalescent COVID-19. The donor label of this sample is uncertain. CDR3s include the opening cysteine and the closing phenylalanine or tryptophan. Fields, in order: J gene, D gene, V gene, CDR3 DNA, CDR3 protein. A D gene is named only where the DNA matches it firmly.

j_gene: TRBJ1-3; d_gene: TRBD1; v_gene: TRBV6-1; CDR3nt: TGTGCCAGCAGTGACGGACAGGGGTTCAACACCATATATTTT; CDR3aa: CASSDGQGFNTIYF
j_gene: TRBJ2-1; d_gene: NA; v_gene: TRBV7-8; CDR3nt: TGTGCCAGCAGCTACGGACACGGGAGCTCCTACAATGAGCAGTTCTTC; CDR3aa: CASSYGHGSSYNEQFF
j_gene: TRBJ2-5; d_gene: NA; v_gene: TRBV4-2; CDR3nt: TGTGCCAGCAGCCAACGAGGTCAAGAGACCCAGTACTTC; CDR3aa: CASSQRGQETQYF
j_gene: TRBJ1-5; d_gene: NA; v_gene: TRBV10-1; CDR3nt: TGCGCCAGCAGTATAATCGAAGGATCCCAGGGACTTTATCAGCCCCAGCATTTT; CDR3aa: CASSIIEGSQGLYQPQHF
j_gene: TRBJ2-7; d_gene: TRBD1; v_gene: TRBV6-2/TRBV6-3; CDR3nt: TGTGCCAGCAGTTATTTCGGGACAGCCTCCTACGAGCAGTACTTC; CDR3aa: CASSYFGTASYEQYF
j_gene: TRBJ1-1; d_gene: TRBD1; v_gene: TRBV18; CDR3nt: TGTGCCAGCTCTCAACAGGGGGCTCCTTTTAACACTGAAGCTTTCTTT; CDR3aa: CASSQQGAPFNTEAFF
j_gene: TRBJ2-5; d_gene: NA; v_gene: TRBV2; CDR3nt: TGTGCCAGCAGTGAAAATGAACTCCTACAGGAGACCCAGTACTTC; CDR3aa: CASSENELLQETQYF
j_gene: TRBJ2-7; d_gene: NA; v_gene: TRBV28; CDR3nt: TGTGCCAGCAGCAGGGTCCTCCTCGAGCAGTACTTC; CDR3aa: CASSRVLLEQYF
j_gene: TRBJ1-1; d_gene: NA; v_gene: TRBV13; CDR3nt: TGTGCCAGCAGATTCCTAACAGAGAACACTGAAGCTTTCTTT; CDR3aa: CASRFLTENTEAFF
j_gene: TRBJ1-5; d_gene: TRBD1; v_gene: TRBV9; CDR3nt: TGTGCCAGCAGCGGACAGGGACATAGCAATCAGCCCCAGCATTTT; CDR3aa: CASSGQGHSNQPQHF
j_gene: TRBJ1-2; d_gene: TRBD1; v_gene: TRBV9; CDR3nt: TGTGCCAGCAGGGAAAAGGGGACAGGAAACTATGGCTACACCTTC; CDR3aa: CASREKGTGNYGYTF
j_gene: TRBJ2-3; d_gene: TRBD2; v_gene: TRBV7-9; CDR3nt: TGTGCCAGCAGCTTAACCCTTTTTTGGCGGGAGGGCCAGGGTACGCAGTATTTT; CDR3aa: CASSLTLFWREGQGTQYF
j_gene: TRBJ1-6; d_gene: TRBD1; v_gene: TRBV28; CDR3nt: TGTGCCTCAGATCGGGGGACAGCTAATTCACCCCTCCACTTT; CDR3aa: CASDRGTANSPLHF
j_gene: TRBJ2-5; d_gene: NA; v_gene: TRBV29-1; CDR3nt: TGCAGCGTCGCCGGGACACTGGGGGAGACCCAGTACTTC; CDR3aa: CSVAGTLGETQYF
j_gene: TRBJ2-1; d_gene: TRBD1; v_gene: TRBV24-1; CDR3nt: TGTGCCACCAGTGATAACAGGGGTAGTACCTACAATGAGCAGTTCTTC; CDR3aa: CATSDNRGSTYNEQFF